Below are 6 T cell receptor beta chains sequenced from a single sample in a study of Graves' ophthalmopathy and Graves' hyperthyroidism. Scientists amplified the TCR beta CDR3 regions from RNA transcripts. The authors performed first-round RT-PCR with HTBI primers and then a second-round multiplex PCR. Each CDR3 protein is one row after TCRdb ran MiXCR on the multiplex PCR reads. The sample holds around 1,000,000 distinct CDR3 sequences, about 36% seen once. Sequencing input: peripheral blood or thyroid tissue (not recorded which). The source is an adult man with Graves' hyperthyroidism.

This clonotype was observed a few times. This chain uses TRBV6-6 with TRBJ1-1; D is unclear. Germline V CDR1 and CDR2: MNHNY, SVGAGI (reference sequence). CDR3 length: 14 amino acids. V was pared by 0 bases and J by 5 bases, with 10 bases between. The CDR3 region has the DNA TGTGCCAGCAGTTACTCTGACAAGGTGACTGAAGCTTTCTTT. Translated, it gives CASSYSDKVTEAFF.

This clonotype was seen a handful of times. The chain carries TRBV7-2 and TRBJ1-5, with a tentative D call TRBD1 (6 bases). CDR1 and CDR2 (germline): SGHTA, FQGNSA. Between the trimmed V and J ends, which lost 5 bases and 2 bases, there was a span of 25 bases. The CDR3 loop spans 19 amino acids. This CDR3 reads CASSQNPTGWGGGNQPQHF. CDR3 bases: TGTGCCAGCAGCCAAAACCCAACAGGGTGGGGGGGAGGCAATCAGCCCCAGCATTTT.

This clonotype was found many times. This chain uses TRBV25-1 with TRBJ1-6, with D uncertain. Between the trimmed V and J ends, which lost 5 bases and 3 bases, there was a span of 8 bases. The germline gives CDR1 MGHDK, CDR2 SYGVNS. The CDR3 has 14 amino acids. CDR3 in DNA: TGTGCCAGCAGTCGGGAACTCTATAATTCACCCCTCCACTTT. Translated, it gives CASSRELYNSPLHF.

This clonotype was counted only a few times. This sequence joins TRBV28 and TRBJ2-6; D ambiguous. This CDR3 contains 16 residues. Deletions cut 5 bases from V and 4 bases from J, with 15 bases between. Germline CDR1 and CDR2: MDHEN and SYDVKM. The CDR3 here is CASSNAPVLGANVLTF. The DNA for the CDR3 is TGTGCCAGCAGTAATGCCCCAGTCTTAGGGGCCAACGTCCTGACTTTC.

This clonotype was seen a single time. V usage is TRBV4-2 and J usage is TRBJ1-6; D is possibly TRBD1 (6 bases). There are 15 residues in the CDR3. Looked up from germline, CDR1 is LGHNA and CDR2 is YNFKEQ. V lost 4 bases to trimming and J lost 7 bases, with 14 bases between them. The CDR3 sequence: CASSLHRVPNSPLHF. CDR3 DNA: TGTGCCAGCAGCCTCCACAGGGTCCCAAATTCACCCCTCCACTTT.

This chain connects TRBV7-2 to TRBJ1-1, with D possibly TRBD1 on 5 matching bases. V was trimmed by 3 bases and J by 6 bases, leaving 14 bases between them. This CDR3 has 14 amino acids. CDR1 and CDR2 (germline): SGHTA, FQGNSA. CDR3 bases: TGTGCCAGCAGCTTTATACTGGGACCGCCTGAAGCTTTCTTT. Encoded protein: CASSFILGPPEAFF. The variable domain in full, completed from reference TRBV7-2 and TRBJ1-1, reads GAGVSQSPSNKVTEKGKDVELRCDPISGHTALYWYRQSLGQGLEFLIYFQGNSAPDKSGLPSDRFSAERTGGSVSTLTIQRTQQEDSAVYLCASSFILGPPEAFFGQGTRLTVV.